This T cell receptor beta chain stems from a study of blood T cell repertoires in COVID-19. For the study at large: Samples taken during acute and convalescent COVID-19 were collected in the United States, Italy and Spain. T cells, B-cell-depleted T cells, or PBMCs supplied cDNA or gDNA.

In the source study's methods: Nucleated cell counts were estimated from reference gene primer amplification. Only in-frame clones appear in the TCRdb table, and some are missing; sequencing was by immunoSEQ multiplex PCR. Clonal size and the V and J genes are those of that table, whereas D and trimming came from the DNA. This table has some 150,000 clones, 65% to 85% appearing once. Germline CDR1 reads MNHEY; CDR2 reads SVGAGI. V lost 2 bases to trimming and J lost 8 bases; unmatched junction nucleotides: 8. The CDR3 has 15 residues. This TCR came from a woman aged 55 to 70 with acute or convalescent COVID-19. The genes are TRBV6-5 and TRBJ2-1, with TRBD1 matching over 8 bases. Sequenced input: peripheral blood. The DNA of the CDR3 is TGTGCCAGCAGTTACCAGGGGGCGAGATTTGATGAGCAGTTCTTC. It translates to CASSYQGARFDEQFF.